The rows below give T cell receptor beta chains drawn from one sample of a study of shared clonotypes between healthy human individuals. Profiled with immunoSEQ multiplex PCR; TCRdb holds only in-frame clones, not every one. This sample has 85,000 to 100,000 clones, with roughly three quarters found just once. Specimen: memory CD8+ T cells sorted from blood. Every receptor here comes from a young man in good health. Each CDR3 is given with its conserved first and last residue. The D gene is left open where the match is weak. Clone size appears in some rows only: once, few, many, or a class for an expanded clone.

CDR3nt: TGCGCCAGCAGGCCCAGGGGGCCCAATTCGTGGAGCTCCTACGAGCAGTACTTC
CDR3aa: CASRPRGPNSWSSYEQYF
v_gene: TRBV10-2
d_gene: TRBD1
abundance: -
j_gene: TRBJ2-7

CDR3nt: TGTGCCAGCAGTCCCACAGGGAATCGGCAGCCCCAGCATTTT
CDR3aa: CASSPTGNRQPQHF
v_gene: TRBV11-3
d_gene: -
abundance: -
j_gene: TRBJ1-5

CDR3nt: TGCGCCAGCAGCCAAGAACTAGCGGGAAGGATGGGGGAGCAGTACTTC
CDR3aa: CASSQELAGRMGEQYF
v_gene: TRBV4-3
d_gene: TRBD2
abundance: once
j_gene: TRBJ2-7

CDR3nt: TGTGCCAGCAGTTATTCGGACGGCGATGGCTACACCTTC
CDR3aa: CASSYSDGDGYTF
v_gene: TRBV6-5
d_gene: -
abundance: -
j_gene: TRBJ1-2

CDR3nt: TGTGCCAGCAGTTTATTTACGGAGACAGGGATCGTCCACGAGCAGTACTTC
CDR3aa: CASSLFTETGIVHEQYF
v_gene: TRBV27
d_gene: TRBD1
abundance: -
j_gene: TRBJ2-7

CDR3nt: TGTGCCAGCCGAGCGGACAGCCCCCTCGTCACTGAAGCTTTCTTT
CDR3aa: CASRADSPLVTEAFF
v_gene: TRBV6-5
d_gene: -
abundance: -
j_gene: TRBJ1-1

CDR3nt: TGTGCCAGCAGCTTTTTAGCGGGAGGGCCGACCGGGGAGCTGTTTTTT
CDR3aa: CASSFLAGGPTGELFF
v_gene: TRBV7-8
d_gene: TRBD2
abundance: few
j_gene: TRBJ2-2

CDR3nt: TGTGCCAGCAGCTCCGGGACTAAGCAGTTCTTC
CDR3aa: CASSSGTKQFF
v_gene: TRBV7-2
d_gene: TRBD2
abundance: -
j_gene: TRBJ2-1

CDR3nt: TGCGCCAGCAGCCAAGACTATAGCGGGAGGGCCGGGAATGAGCAGTTCTTC
CDR3aa: CASSQDYSGRAGNEQFF
v_gene: TRBV4-3
d_gene: TRBD2
abundance: -
j_gene: TRBJ2-1

CDR3nt: TGCAGTCTACTGGGAAACACCATATATTTT
CDR3aa: CSLLGNTIYF
v_gene: TRBV20-1
d_gene: -
abundance: -
j_gene: TRBJ1-3

CDR3nt: TGTGCCACCAGCGGGGAGAATCAGCCCCAGCATTTT
CDR3aa: CATSGENQPQHF
v_gene: TRBV15
d_gene: -
abundance: -
j_gene: TRBJ1-5

CDR3nt: TGTGCCAGCAGTGATCGGTGGCGGCACGAGCAGTACTTC
CDR3aa: CASSDRWRHEQYF
v_gene: TRBV2
d_gene: -
abundance: -
j_gene: TRBJ2-7

CDR3nt: TGTGCCAGTAGTCCGCGACTAGCGGGAGAGACCCAGTACTTC
CDR3aa: CASSPRLAGETQYF
v_gene: TRBV19
d_gene: TRBD2
abundance: few
j_gene: TRBJ2-5

CDR3nt: TGTGCCAGCAGTGAAGGGTATACCATGGGAGAGCAGTACTTC
CDR3aa: CASSEGYTMGEQYF
v_gene: TRBV2
d_gene: -
abundance: -
j_gene: TRBJ2-7

CDR3nt: TGCGCCAGCAGCCAAGAACTTAGGCAGCCCCAGCATTTT
CDR3aa: CASSQELRQPQHF
v_gene: TRBV4-3
d_gene: -
abundance: -
j_gene: TRBJ1-5

CDR3nt: TGTGCCAGCAGCATTGTACGGGGGCCTGATGAAAAACTGTTTTTT
CDR3aa: CASSIVRGPDEKLFF
v_gene: TRBV7-9
d_gene: -
abundance: -
j_gene: TRBJ1-4

CDR3nt: TGTGCCAGCAGCGAGAGACAGGGGGCGCTTACCGGGGAGCTGTTTTTT
CDR3aa: CASSERQGALTGELFF
v_gene: TRBV5-4
d_gene: TRBD1
abundance: -
j_gene: TRBJ2-2

CDR3nt: TGTGCCAGTAGTACGTGGAGCAATCAGCCCCAGCATTTT
CDR3aa: CASSTWSNQPQHF
v_gene: TRBV19
d_gene: -
abundance: few
j_gene: TRBJ1-5

CDR3nt: TGTGCCACCAGCAGAGGAACCGAGGCAGATACGCAGTATTTT
CDR3aa: CATSRGTEADTQYF
v_gene: TRBV15
d_gene: -
abundance: many
j_gene: TRBJ2-3

CDR3nt: TGTGCCAGCTCCTTTAGGGTTGCGACCGGGGAGCTGTTTTTT
CDR3aa: CASSFRVATGELFF
v_gene: TRBV27
d_gene: -
abundance: -
j_gene: TRBJ2-2

CDR3nt: TGTGCCAGCAGCTTCCGCACAGGGGGGCGGACCTCCTACAATGAGCAGTTCTTC
CDR3aa: CASSFRTGGRTSYNEQFF
v_gene: TRBV7-8
d_gene: TRBD1
abundance: -
j_gene: TRBJ2-1

CDR3nt: TGCAGCGTTCGTAATGAACAGGGATACGAGCAGTACTTC
CDR3aa: CSVRNEQGYEQYF
v_gene: TRBV29-1
d_gene: -
abundance: few
j_gene: TRBJ2-7

CDR3nt: TGCGCCAGCAGCGACCTCTACGAGCAGTACTTC
CDR3aa: CASSDLYEQYF
v_gene: TRBV5-1
d_gene: -
abundance: -
j_gene: TRBJ2-7

CDR3nt: TGTGCCAGCAGTTTATTGTCCCGGCTGGATACGCAGTATTTT
CDR3aa: CASSLLSRLDTQYF
v_gene: TRBV28
d_gene: -
abundance: -
j_gene: TRBJ2-3

CDR3nt: TGTGCCAGCAGTGAGCAACAAGAGACCCAGTACTTC
CDR3aa: CASSEQQETQYF
v_gene: TRBV11-2
d_gene: -
abundance: -
j_gene: TRBJ2-5

CDR3nt: TGTGCCAGCAGCTTAGGAGGGGGGGGCGGTCGGCAGCCCCAGCATTTT
CDR3aa: CASSLGGGGGRQPQHF
v_gene: TRBV7-9
d_gene: -
abundance: once
j_gene: TRBJ1-5

CDR3nt: TGTGCCAGCAGTTTACGCGGGGTACAAGAGACCCAGTACTTC
CDR3aa: CASSLRGVQETQYF
v_gene: TRBV27
d_gene: -
abundance: -
j_gene: TRBJ2-5

CDR3nt: TGCGCCAGCAGCCAAGCCGGGACAGGGTATTACGAGCAGTACTTC
CDR3aa: CASSQAGTGYYEQYF
v_gene: TRBV4-1
d_gene: TRBD1
abundance: -
j_gene: TRBJ2-7

CDR3nt: TGCGCCAGCAGTCCCTCAATTACAGGGAGCTACGAGCAGTACTTC
CDR3aa: CASSPSITGSYEQYF
v_gene: TRBV4-1
d_gene: -
abundance: -
j_gene: TRBJ2-7

CDR3nt: TGTGCCAGCAGCTACAGTTACGAGCAGTACTTC
CDR3aa: CASSYSYEQYF
v_gene: TRBV28
d_gene: -
abundance: few
j_gene: TRBJ2-7

CDR3nt: TGTGCCAGCAGTGGAATACGGGCAAAAAGTCAGCCCCAGCATTTT
CDR3aa: CASSGIRAKSQPQHF
v_gene: TRBV2
d_gene: -
abundance: -
j_gene: TRBJ1-5

CDR3nt: TGCGCCAGCACGCCCCAGTTCCGAGATACGCAGTATTTT
CDR3aa: CASTPQFRDTQYF
v_gene: TRBV5-1
d_gene: -
abundance: once
j_gene: TRBJ2-3

CDR3nt: TGTGCCAGCAGCCCGGACGGGAGCTCCTACGAGCAGTACTTC
CDR3aa: CASSPDGSSYEQYF
v_gene: TRBV7-9
d_gene: -
abundance: few
j_gene: TRBJ2-7

CDR3nt: TGCGCCAGCAGTTTGACTAGCAGGCCCCCTGACGAGCAGTACTTC
CDR3aa: CASSLTSRPPDEQYF
v_gene: TRBV5-1
d_gene: TRBD2
abundance: -
j_gene: TRBJ2-7

CDR3nt: TGTGCCAGCAGCCAACGGGGGGAGGCTCACAATGAGCAGTTCTTC
CDR3aa: CASSQRGEAHNEQFF
v_gene: TRBV4-2
d_gene: TRBD2
abundance: -
j_gene: TRBJ2-1

CDR3nt: TGTGCCAGCAGCTTAGGGCGTGCGGGAGAGGGGGCCCACGAGCAGTACTTC
CDR3aa: CASSLGRAGEGAHEQYF
v_gene: TRBV11-2
d_gene: -
abundance: -
j_gene: TRBJ2-7

CDR3nt: TGCAGCGTCGCCGGGACTAGCGGAGAATTGGGCATCTCCTACGAGCAGTACTTC
CDR3aa: CSVAGTSGELGISYEQYF
v_gene: TRBV29-1
d_gene: TRBD2
abundance: few
j_gene: TRBJ2-7

CDR3nt: TGTGCCAGCAGCTTCGGGACAGGAACCTACGAGCAGTACTTC
CDR3aa: CASSFGTGTYEQYF
v_gene: TRBV7-8
d_gene: TRBD1
abundance: -
j_gene: TRBJ2-7

CDR3nt: TGTGCCAGCAGAGTGTCTAGCGGGATAGTCTACGAGCAGTACTTC
CDR3aa: CASRVSSGIVYEQYF
v_gene: TRBV27
d_gene: TRBD2
abundance: once
j_gene: TRBJ2-7

CDR3nt: TGTGCCAGCAGCTTAGCCCTGACTAGCGGGAGGGCCCAAGAGACCCAGTACTTC
CDR3aa: CASSLALTSGRAQETQYF
v_gene: TRBV7-9
d_gene: TRBD2
abundance: -
j_gene: TRBJ2-5

CDR3nt: TGTGCCAGCAGCCCCAGGCGGGATACGCAGTATTTT
CDR3aa: CASSPRRDTQYF
v_gene: TRBV7-2
d_gene: -
abundance: -
j_gene: TRBJ2-3

CDR3nt: TGTGCCAGCAGCTTAGACCTCGGCGGGGGGCCTGGGAATGAGCAGTTCTTC
CDR3aa: CASSLDLGGGPGNEQFF
v_gene: TRBV13
d_gene: TRBD2
abundance: -
j_gene: TRBJ2-1

CDR3nt: TGTGCCAGCAGCTTAGCCGGGACAGGGACTACAACTAATGAAAAACTGTTTTTT
CDR3aa: CASSLAGTGTTTNEKLFF
v_gene: TRBV7-9
d_gene: TRBD1
abundance: -
j_gene: TRBJ1-4

CDR3nt: TGTGCCAGCAGTCAGGACAGGAACTACGAGCAGTACTTC
CDR3aa: CASSQDRNYEQYF
v_gene: TRBV7-2
d_gene: TRBD1
abundance: -
j_gene: TRBJ2-7

CDR3nt: TGTGCCAGCAGCGTAGCTTCCGGGAACACCATATATTTT
CDR3aa: CASSVASGNTIYF
v_gene: TRBV9
d_gene: -
abundance: -
j_gene: TRBJ1-3

CDR3nt: TGTGCCAGCAGCCAAATACCAGTAGCGGGAGTAGGCTACGAGCAGTACTTC
CDR3aa: CASSQIPVAGVGYEQYF
v_gene: TRBV4-2
d_gene: TRBD2
abundance: -
j_gene: TRBJ2-7

CDR3nt: TGTGCCAGCAGTTTATACAGGGCGAACACTGAAGCTTTCTTT
CDR3aa: CASSLYRANTEAFF
v_gene: TRBV27
d_gene: -
abundance: few
j_gene: TRBJ1-1

CDR3nt: TGTGCCAGCAGCATGGGACACACAGATACGCAGTATTTT
CDR3aa: CASSMGHTDTQYF
v_gene: TRBV7-6
d_gene: -
abundance: -
j_gene: TRBJ2-3

CDR3nt: TGTGCCAGCAGCTTGGGCACCAGGGTGGCGAACACTGAAGCTTTCTTT
CDR3aa: CASSLGTRVANTEAFF
v_gene: TRBV5-6
d_gene: -
abundance: -
j_gene: TRBJ1-1

CDR3nt: TGTGCCAGCAGGCCTAAAAGGGGGGACAACATTCAGTACTTC
CDR3aa: CASRPKRGDNIQYF
v_gene: TRBV7-9
d_gene: -
abundance: -
j_gene: TRBJ2-4

CDR3nt: TGTGCCAGCAGTTACAACGGACAGGGGATGTTAGCGTCTAGCACAGATACGCAGTATTTT
CDR3aa: CASSYNGQGMLASSTDTQYF
v_gene: TRBV27
d_gene: TRBD1
abundance: -
j_gene: TRBJ2-3

CDR3nt: TGTGCCAGCAGTTACAGAGGATCTAGGGGTAATGAAAAACTGTTTTTT
CDR3aa: CASSYRGSRGNEKLFF
v_gene: TRBV6-5
d_gene: -
abundance: -
j_gene: TRBJ1-4

CDR3nt: TGTGCCTGGGCCGGGGGATCTGAAGCTTTCTTT
CDR3aa: CAWAGGSEAFF
v_gene: TRBV30
d_gene: -
abundance: many
j_gene: TRBJ1-1

CDR3nt: TGTGCCAGCAGCTTTACGGGATACTACGAGCAGTACTTC
CDR3aa: CASSFTGYYEQYF
v_gene: TRBV5-4
d_gene: -
abundance: -
j_gene: TRBJ2-7

CDR3nt: TGTGCCAGCAGCCTTTGGGACAGGGATGTCTATGGCTACACCTTC
CDR3aa: CASSLWDRDVYGYTF
v_gene: TRBV11-3
d_gene: TRBD1
abundance: few
j_gene: TRBJ1-2